These 8 T cell receptor beta chains were sequenced from one sample in a study of cytomegalovirus exposure and HLA in healthy donors. 13 Jbeta primers and 60 Vbeta primers were used for the PCR. Data came from immunoSEQ multiplex PCR; TCRdb stores just in-frame clones and leaves some out. The top ten clones hold about 2.7% of a sample with about 170,000 clones, roughly 84% of them seen once. Sample: PBMCs. The receptor set was obtained from a man aged 25-40 years in good health and CMV-seropositive.

This chain joins TRBV11-3 and TRBJ2-1; 11 nucleotides agree with TRBD1. Germline CDR1 reads SGHNT; CDR2 reads YENEEA. The CDR3 consists of 16 residues. The trim removed 1 base at V and 8 bases at J, leaving 7 bases unmatched. The CDR3 DNA reads as TGTGCCAGCAGCTTAGGGGGGACAGGGGGTCTCTATGAGCAGTTCTTC. Its translation: CASSLGGTGGLYEQFF.

The chain is built from TRBV7-2 and TRBJ2-3, with a tentative D call TRBD2 (5 bases). CDR1 and CDR2 (germline): SGHTA, FQGNSA. The CDR3 has 16 amino acids. V gave up 4 bases and J gave up 1 base, with 15 bases separating them. For the CDR3, the DNA is TGTGCCAGCAGCTCCAGACTAATTCAAGGCACAGATACGCAGTATTTT. Its translation: CASSSRLIQGTDTQYF.

The chain has TRBV15 and TRBJ2-5; the D gene is possibly TRBD1 (5 bases). The CDR3 has 13 amino acids. Germline CDR1 and CDR2: LNHNV and YYDKDF (reference sequence). The ends were cut back, 5 bases at V and 3 bases at J, with 10 bases in the middle. CDR3 loop: CATSGAAKETQYF. As DNA, the CDR3 is TGTGCCACCAGCGGGGCCGCTAAAGAGACCCAGTACTTC.

The table lists this clone with a count of one. The gene calls are TRBV27 and TRBJ2-7; 8 bases line up with TRBD2. The V segment lost 6 bases and the J segment 3 bases; nucleotides outside the gene matches: 7. Germline CDR1 reads MNHEY; CDR2 reads SMNVEV (reference sequence). This CDR3 comprises 14 residues. The CDR3 DNA reads as TGTGCCAGCAGCGCGGTAGCGGGGAACTACGAGCAGTACGTC. It specifies CASSAVAGNYEQYV.

The genes are TRBV19 and TRBJ1-5; D gene ambiguous. There are 16 residues in the CDR3. V was shortened by 1 base and J by 8 bases, with 18 bases between the two germline ends. In germline, CDR1 is LNHDA, CDR2 SQIVND (reference sequence). The CDR3 DNA sequence: TGTGCCAGTAGTATAGCCTACCGGGAAGGTGTGGAGCCCCAGCATTTT. This codes for CASSIAYREGVEPQHF.

The rearrangement links TRBV18 to TRBJ2-6, with D unclear. Germline lookup yields CDR1 KGHSH and CDR2 LQKENI. The CDR3 length is 17 residues. V shed 1 base and J shed 1 base, with 11 bases lying between them. The CDR3 region has the DNA TGTGCCAGCTCACCACAGGCGGCCCAGTCTGGGGCCAACGTCCTGACTTTC. Residues: CASSPQAAQSGANVLTF.

The chain combines TRBV29-1 with TRBJ2-1, with 9 positions matching TRBD1. In germline, CDR1 is SQVTM, CDR2 ANQGSEA. V gave up 8 bases and J gave up 4 bases; unmatched junction bases: 6. The CDR3 loop spans 13 amino acids. CDR3 region: CSLGGTGYNEQFF. In nucleotides, the CDR3 is TGCAGCCTTGGGGGGACAGGGTACAATGAGCAGTTCTTC.

This clone was detected only a few times. This chain joins TRBV5-4 and TRBJ1-4; D gene ambiguous. CDR1 and CDR2 from the germline V gene are SGHNT and YYREEE (reference sequence). This CDR3 comprises 14 residues. V lost 2 bases and J 8 bases, leaving 13 bases between the germline ends. CDR3 in amino acids: CASSFGGGEEKLFF. In DNA, the CDR3 is TGTGCCAGCAGCTTTGGTGGAGGAGAAGAAAAACTGTTTTTT.